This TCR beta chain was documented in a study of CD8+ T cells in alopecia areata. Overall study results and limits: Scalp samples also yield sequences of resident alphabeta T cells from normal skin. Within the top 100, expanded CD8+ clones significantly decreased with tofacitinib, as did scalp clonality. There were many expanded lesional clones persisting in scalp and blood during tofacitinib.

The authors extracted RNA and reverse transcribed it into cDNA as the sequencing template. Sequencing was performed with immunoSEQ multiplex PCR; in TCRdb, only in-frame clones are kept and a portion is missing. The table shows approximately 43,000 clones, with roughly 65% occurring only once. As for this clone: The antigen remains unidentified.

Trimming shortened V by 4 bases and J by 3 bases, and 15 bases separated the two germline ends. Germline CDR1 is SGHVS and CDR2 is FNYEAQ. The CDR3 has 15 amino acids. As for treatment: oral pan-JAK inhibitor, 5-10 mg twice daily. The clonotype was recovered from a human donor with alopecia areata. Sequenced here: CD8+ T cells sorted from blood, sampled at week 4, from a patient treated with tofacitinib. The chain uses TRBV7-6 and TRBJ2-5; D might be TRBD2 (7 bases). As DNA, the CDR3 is TGTGCCAGCAGCTCACAGGGAGGGAGCGAAGAGACCCAGTACTTC. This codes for CASSSQGGSEETQYF.